This paragraph reports one T cell receptor (beta chain). Antigen specificity is unknown. The V segment lost 6 bases and the J segment 5 bases; nucleotides outside the gene matches: 3. Germline V lookup: CDR1 MNHNS, CDR2 SASEGT. The CDR3 loop spans 13 amino acids. The data belong to a study of blood T cells in healthy people across ages. General study results and limits: A roughly linear age-dependent decrease characterized TCR beta diversity per million T cells. Naive T cell percentage showed a strong correlation with TCR beta diversity. Any changes in expanded clonotypes were possibly confounded, as donor CMV status remained unknown.

Together with a sample-barcoded 5' primer, a J-beta primer mix was included in a second PCR lasting about 7 to 12 cycles. TCRdb used MiXCR to reprocess the 5' RACE reads, holding one entry per CDR3 protein. The data contain about 670,000 distinct CDR3 sequences, about 43% of them singletons. The chain has TRBV6-1 and TRBJ2-3; 9 positions match TRBD2. This TCR was recovered from a man older than 75 in good health. Material for sequencing was blood. CDR3 nucleotides: TGTGCCAGCAGGGGACTAGCTGGAGATACGCAGTATTTT. This sequence encodes CASRGLAGDTQYF.